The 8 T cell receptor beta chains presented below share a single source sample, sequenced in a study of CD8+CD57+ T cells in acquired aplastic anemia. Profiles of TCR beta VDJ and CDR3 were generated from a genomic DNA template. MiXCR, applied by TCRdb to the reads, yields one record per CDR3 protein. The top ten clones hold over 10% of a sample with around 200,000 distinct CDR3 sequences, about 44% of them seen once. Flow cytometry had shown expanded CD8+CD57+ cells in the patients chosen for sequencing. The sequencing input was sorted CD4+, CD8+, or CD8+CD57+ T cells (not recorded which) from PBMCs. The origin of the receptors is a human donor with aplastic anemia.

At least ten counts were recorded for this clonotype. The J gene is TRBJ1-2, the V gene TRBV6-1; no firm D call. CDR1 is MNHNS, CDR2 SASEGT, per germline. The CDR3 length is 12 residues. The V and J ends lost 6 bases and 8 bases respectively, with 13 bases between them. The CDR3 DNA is TGTGCCAGCAGGGGCACGGTAGGAGGCTACACCTTC. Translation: CASRGTVGGYTF.

The CDR3 spells CASSAMLNTGELFF. The CDR3 DNA reads TGTGCCAGCAGTGCCATGCTGAACACCGGGGAGCTGTTTTTT. The chain joins TRBV6-4 to TRBJ2-2, with D hard to call. Trimming pared 4 bases from V and 1 base from J, leaving 7 bases between. The germline gives CDR1 MRHNA, CDR2 SNTAGT. The CDR3 runs 14 residues.

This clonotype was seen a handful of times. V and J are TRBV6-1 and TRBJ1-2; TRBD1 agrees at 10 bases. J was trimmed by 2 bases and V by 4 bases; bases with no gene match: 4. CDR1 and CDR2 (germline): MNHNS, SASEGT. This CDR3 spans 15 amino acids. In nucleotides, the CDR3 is TGTGCCAGCAGTGGGGGGGACAGGGGCAACTATGGCTACACCTTC. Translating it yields CASSGGDRGNYGYTF.

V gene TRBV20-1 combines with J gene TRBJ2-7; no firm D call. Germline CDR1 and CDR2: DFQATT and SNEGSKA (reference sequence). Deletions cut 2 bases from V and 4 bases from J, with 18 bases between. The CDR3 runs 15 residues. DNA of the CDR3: TGCAGTGCTAGAACGTTACCTGGTGGTGAGTACGAGCAGTACTTC. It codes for CSARTLPGGEYEQYF.

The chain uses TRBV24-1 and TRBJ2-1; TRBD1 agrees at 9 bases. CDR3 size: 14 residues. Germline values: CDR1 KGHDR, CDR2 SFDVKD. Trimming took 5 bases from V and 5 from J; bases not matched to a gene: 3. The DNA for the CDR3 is TGTGCCACCAGTGCGGGACAGGGTAACAATGAGCAGTTCTTC. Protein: CATSAGQGNNEQFF.

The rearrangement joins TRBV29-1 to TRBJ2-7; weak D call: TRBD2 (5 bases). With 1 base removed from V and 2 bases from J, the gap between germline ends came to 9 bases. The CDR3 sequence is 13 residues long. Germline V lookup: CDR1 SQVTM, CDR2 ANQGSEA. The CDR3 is CSVEVATTYEQYF. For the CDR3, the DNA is TGCAGCGTTGAAGTAGCGACAACCTACGAGCAGTACTTC.

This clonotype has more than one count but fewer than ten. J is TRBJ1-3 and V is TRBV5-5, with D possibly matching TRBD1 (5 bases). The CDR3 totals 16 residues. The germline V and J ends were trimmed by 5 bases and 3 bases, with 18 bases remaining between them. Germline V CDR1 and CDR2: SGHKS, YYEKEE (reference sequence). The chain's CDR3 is CASSRGRGDLGNTIYF. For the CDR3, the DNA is TGTGCCAGCAGTCGGGGGAGAGGGGATCTTGGAAACACCATATATTTT.

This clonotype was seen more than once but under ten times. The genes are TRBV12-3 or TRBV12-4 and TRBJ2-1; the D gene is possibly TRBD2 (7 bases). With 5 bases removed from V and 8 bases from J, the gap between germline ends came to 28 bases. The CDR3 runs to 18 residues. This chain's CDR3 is CASSTLGGLSHAPYEQFF. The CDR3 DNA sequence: TGTGCCAGCAGTACACTGGGGGGGCTATCCCACGCCCCCTATGAGCAGTTCTTC.